This T cell receptor (beta chain) was sequenced in a study of blood T cell repertoires in COVID-19. Sequenced by immunoSEQ multiplex PCR; TCRdb stores in-frame clones only, minus some. The table shows around 230,000 clones, with around four fifths occurring only once. The junction had 14 bases not matched to a gene; V was cut back by 3 bases and J by 7 bases. The length of the CDR3 is 16 residues. Germline CDR1 and CDR2: SGHTA and FQGNSA. This receptor was obtained from a woman in her 70s with active or convalescent COVID-19. The sample was peripheral blood. This sequence joins TRBV7-2 and TRBJ2-7; 8 bases align to TRBD1. The CDR3 DNA is TGTGCCAGCAGCTTTCTGACTGGGGACAGGATTTTTGAGCAGTACTTC. Protein product: CASSFLTGDRIFEQYF.